The next 21 T cell receptor beta chains were all read from a single sample in a study of lymphopenia after photon versus proton radiotherapy. Sequencing used immunoSEQ multiplex PCR; TCRdb keeps in-frame clones, though not all of them. The sample has about 22,000 clones, roughly 90% seen once; the top ten hold 11%. Sequencing was performed on peripheral blood, taken from a patient treated with proton-based radiotherapy. All receptors derive from an elderly man with esophageal cancer.

The chain has TRBV7-2 and TRBJ2-7; the D gene is possibly TRBD2 (6 bases). Germline V lookup: CDR1 SGHTA, CDR2 FQGNSA. V lost 4 bases to trimming and J lost 6 bases, with 16 bases between them. The CDR3 has 14 residues. CDR3 DNA sequence: TGTGCCAGCAGCTGGACCGCCGGGGGAGGCGAGCAGTACTTC. Translating it yields CASSWTAGGGEQYF.

The chain recombines TRBV5-4 with TRBJ2-5, with 7 nucleotides matching TRBD2. Germline assignment: CDR1 SGHNT and CDR2 YYREEE (reference sequence). The CDR3 spans 15 residues. V dropped 1 base and J dropped 2; count of bases not matched to a gene: 5. The CDR3 sequence: CASSLQRGEQETQYF. Written as DNA, the CDR3 is TGTGCCAGCAGCTTGCAGCGGGGAGAGCAAGAGACCCAGTACTTC.

The rearrangement uses TRBV11-2 and TRBJ2-5; D gene uncertain. The germline V gene encodes CDR1 SGHAT and CDR2 FQNNGV. Trimming left V 5 bases short and J 1 base short, with 2 bases between. This CDR3 has 11 amino acids. Here the CDR3 reads CASSLQETQYF. For the CDR3, the DNA is TGTGCCAGCAGCCTCCAAGAGACCCAGTACTTC.

This sequence joins TRBV13 and TRBJ2-7, with 14 bases fitting TRBD2. Germline CDR1 is PRHDT and CDR2 is FYEKMQ (reference sequence). This CDR3 region has 16 residues. Unmatched junction bases numbered 6, after V lost 5 bases and J lost 3 bases. CDR3: CASSPRGTSGSYEQYF. The CDR3 region has the DNA TGTGCCAGCAGCCCGAGAGGGACTAGCGGGAGCTACGAGCAGTACTTC.

V and J are TRBV25-1 and TRBJ1-1; perhaps TRBD1 as D (6 bases). Trimming stripped 4 bases from V and 4 bases from J, with 10 bases between. Germline lookup yields CDR1 MGHDK and CDR2 SYGVNS. CDR3 length: 13 amino acids. CDR3 sequence (DNA): TGTGCCAGCAGTGTCCAGGGGTTCACTGAAGCTTTCTTT. Its protein product is CASSVQGFTEAFF.

The V and J genes are TRBV6-5 and TRBJ2-5, with TRBD2 matching over 7 bases. Germline trimming cut 6 bases from V and 9 bases from J; bases unmatched to any gene: 16. Per the germline V gene, CDR1 is MNHEY and CDR2 is SVGAGI. The CDR3 contains 15 residues. The CDR3 DNA is TGTGCCAGCAGGCCCAGGTGGCAGAGCCGGGGGGCCCAGTACTTC. It encodes CASRPRWQSRGAQYF.

The rearrangement uses TRBV6-6 and TRBJ2-5; D may match TRBD1 or TRBD2 (6 bases each). V lost 5 bases to trimming and J lost 3 bases, with 16 bases between them. CDR3 length: 15 residues. Germline lookup yields CDR1 MNHNY and CDR2 SVGAGI (reference sequence). The CDR3 loop is CASSPLGGNEETQYF. The CDR3 region has the DNA TGTGCCAGCAGTCCCCTCGGGGGCAATGAAGAGACCCAGTACTTC.

The chain combines TRBV18 with TRBJ2-5; possibly TRBD2 for D (5 bases). Germline V CDR1 and CDR2: KGHSH, LQKENI. The length of the CDR3 is 14 residues. V gave up 3 bases and J gave up 1 base, with 9 bases separating them. CDR3 protein: CASSPYGIQETQYF. CDR3 DNA: TGTGCCAGCTCACCGTACGGGATCCAAGAGACCCAGTACTTC.

The genes are TRBV19 and TRBJ2-6, with 7 bases identical to TRBD1. The CDR3 spans 17 residues. The junction had 8 bases not matched to a gene; V was cut back by 6 bases and J by 0 bases. The germline V gene encodes CDR1 LNHDA and CDR2 SQIVND (reference sequence). The CDR3 spells CASSQTGPLSGANVLTF. DNA of the CDR3: TGTGCCAGTAGCCAGACAGGGCCTCTCTCTGGGGCCAACGTCCTGACTTTC.

The J gene is TRBJ1-5, the V gene TRBV7-9; D unclear. Germline loops: CDR1 SEHNR, CDR2 FQNEAQ (reference sequence). The CDR3 runs 15 residues. The germline V and J ends were trimmed by 7 bases and 2 bases, with 15 bases remaining between them. CDR3 nucleotide sequence: TGTGCCAGCACCCCCTGGGAGGGCGGCAATCAGCCCCAGCATTTT. Residues: CASTPWEGGNQPQHF.

This chain joins TRBV30 and TRBJ2-2; the D gene is possibly TRBD1 (5 bases). The CDR3 is made up of 15 amino acids. The germline gives CDR1 GTSNPN, CDR2 SVGIG (reference sequence). V was pared by 4 bases and J by 3 bases, with 15 bases between. For the CDR3, the DNA is TGTGCCTGGACTACTGGCCAGGGATACACCGGGGAGCTGTTTTTT. This codes for CAWTTGQGYTGELFF.

The chain combines TRBV4-1 with TRBJ2-3; D is unclear. CDR1 is MGHRA, CDR2 YSYEKL, per germline. The V and J ends lost 1 base and 6 bases respectively, with 23 bases between them. CDR3 size: 18 residues. Written as DNA, the CDR3 is TGCGCCAGCAGCCAAGTTGATGTAGGGTTCGTACAGTGGGATACGCAGTATTTT. It translates to CASSQVDVGFVQWDTQYF.

In the case of this clone: This may be a read error: a much more frequent sequence differs by one nucleotide. This chain connects TRBV11-2 to TRBJ2-7, with 7 nucleotides matching TRBD1. V was pared by 6 bases and J by 1 base, with 9 bases of the junction left unmatched. Germline CDR1 and CDR2: SGHAT and FQNNGV. This CDR3 contains 15 residues. CDR3 residues: CASSTNRGHSYEQYF. Here the CDR3 DNA reads TGTGCCAGCAGTACCAACAGGGGACATTCCTACGAGCAGTACTTC.

J is TRBJ1-3 and V is TRBV11-2; 8 bases are a match to TRBD1. CDR1 and CDR2 from the germline V gene are SGHAT and FQNNGV. The CDR3 runs to 13 residues. With V trimmed by 4 bases and J by 5 bases, 1 base remained unmatched. CDR3: CASSWTGRNTIYF. The CDR3 nucleotides are TGTGCCAGCAGCTGGACAGGGCGAAACACCATATATTTT.

The V call is TRBV19, the J call TRBJ1-5; D gene unclear. The germline CDR1 and CDR2 sequences are LNHDA and SQIVND (reference sequence). There are 12 residues in the CDR3. With 9 bases removed from V and 2 bases from J, the gap between germline ends came to 8 bases. DNA for the CDR3: TGTGCCAGCCCATGGCGCAATCAGCCCCAGCATTTT. As protein: CASPWRNQPQHF.

This clone was seen a handful of times. This chain connects TRBV6-5 to TRBJ1-3; tentative D call: TRBD1 (5 bases). Deletions cut 0 bases from V and 4 bases from J, with 10 bases between. Germline loops: CDR1 MNHEY, CDR2 SVGAGI. The CDR3 has 15 residues. The CDR3 sequence: CASSYSGGEGNTIYF. In DNA, the CDR3 is TGTGCCAGCAGTTACTCGGGGGGAGAGGGAAACACCATATATTTT.

This chain uses TRBV29-1 with TRBJ2-1; TRBD1 matches at 8 bases. This CDR3 comprises 13 residues. V lost 4 bases, J lost 7 bases, and 6 bases stayed unmatched. CDR1 and CDR2 (germline): SQVTM, ANQGSEA. The CDR3 spells CSVVRQGANEQFF. The DNA for the CDR3 is TGCAGCGTTGTGAGGCAGGGGGCGAATGAGCAGTTCTTC.

The V gene is TRBV11-2, the J gene TRBJ2-5, with D possibly being TRBD1 (5 bases). There are 14 residues in the CDR3. Germline assignment: CDR1 SGHAT and CDR2 FQNNGV. Trimming removed 3 bases at V and 2 bases at J, with 10 bases between. This CDR3 reads CASSLGPRQETQYF. The CDR3 bases are TGTGCCAGCAGCTTGGGGCCCAGGCAAGAGACCCAGTACTTC.

V usage is TRBV18 and J usage is TRBJ2-6; TRBD1 agrees at 12 bases. Germline values: CDR1 KGHSH, CDR2 LQKENI. The junction had 2 bases not matched to a gene; V was cut back by 1 base and J by 4 bases. The CDR3 is made up of 17 amino acids. CDR3 in amino acids: CASSPQGQGAGANVLTF. The CDR3 DNA reads TGTGCCAGCTCACCACAGGGACAGGGGGCGGGGGCCAACGTCCTGACTTTC. The whole variable domain, remainder taken from reference TRBV18 and TRBJ2-6, is NAGVMQNPRHLVRRRGQEARLRCSPMKGHSHVYWYRQLPEEGLKFMVYLQKENIIDESGMPKERFSAEFPKEGPSILRIQQVVRGDSAAYFCASSPQGQGAGANVLTFGAGSRLTVL.

The chain uses TRBV5-1 and TRBJ2-7; possibly TRBD1 for D (6 bases). CDR1 and CDR2 (germline): SGHRS, YFSETQ. The CDR3 runs 15 residues. V was shortened by 6 bases and J by 3 bases, with 19 bases between the two germline ends. The CDR3 is CASTTGQPGYYEQYF. Here the CDR3 DNA reads TGCGCCAGCACGACCGGACAGCCGGGGTACTACGAGCAGTACTTC.

This chain joins TRBV11-3 and TRBJ2-3, with a tentative D call TRBD2 (5 bases). The V and J ends lost 4 bases and 3 bases respectively, with 11 bases between them. The CDR3 loop spans 14 amino acids. Germline lookup yields CDR1 SGHNT and CDR2 YENEEA. The CDR3 DNA sequence: TGTGCCAGCAGCTCCCGCGGGTGGACAGATACGCAGTATTTT. This sequence encodes CASSSRGWTDTQYF.